This TCR beta chain comes out of a study of blood T cell repertoires in COVID-19. Study-wide context: Whether acute or convalescent, the COVID-19 samples came from the United States, Italy and Spain. T cells, B-cell-depleted T cells, or PBMCs supplied cDNA or gDNA.

This clone has more than one count but fewer than ten. CDR1 and CDR2 from the germline V gene are MNHNY and SVGAGI (reference sequence). The CDR3 has 13 residues. Trimming took off 2 bases at V and 5 bases at J, with 10 bases between the two ends. Original handling: Using reference gene primer amplification, nucleated cell counts were estimated. Sequenced by immunoSEQ multiplex PCR; TCRdb stores in-frame clones only, minus some. V and J calls and clone size are copied from that table; D and trimming were computed from the DNA. The data hold a few hundred thousand clones, with over 70% observed a single time.

The sequence was collected from a woman of 80 years or more with acute or convalescent COVID-19. V is TRBV6-6 and J is TRBJ2-7; possibly TRBD2 for D (5 bases). Sequenced material: peripheral blood. The CDR3 DNA reads as TGTGCCAGCAGTTACGGCCGGGGTGACGAGCAGTACTTC. It encodes CASSYGRGDEQYF.